This is a list of T cell receptor beta chains from one sample in a study of T cell responses to AZD1222 COVID-19 vaccine. TCRdb keeps only in-frame clones here, not all; method: immunoSEQ multiplex PCR. The sample contains about 110,000 clones, over 75% of which appear only once. This specimen consisted of peripheral blood, obtained on day 0 of AZD1222 vaccination. Source of these receptors: an adult in good health. Both conserved end residues are part of each CDR3. D genes are given only for firm matches. The listing skips clone size in some rows; elsewhere it reads once, few, many or a size class.

TRBJ2-1 | TRBV14 | TRBD2 | . | CASSQDRILAEEGQFF | TGTGCCAGCAGCCAAGATAGGATACTAGCGGAGGAGGGGCAGTTCTTC
TRBJ1-2 | TRBV4-2 | . | . | CASSQDVDRDLYGYTF | TGTGCCAGCAGCCAAGATGTCGACCGCGATCTCTATGGCTACACCTTC
TRBJ1-2 | TRBV19 | TRBD1 | . | CASSPVRDRVKSNYGYTF | TGTGCCAGTAGCCCCGTCCGGGACAGGGTGAAGTCTAACTATGGCTACACCTTC
TRBJ1-4 | TRBV10-2 | . | . | CASSLTRTNEKLFF | TGCGCCAGCAGTCTAACACGGACTAATGAAAAACTGTTTTTT
TRBJ1-5 | TRBV2 | . | once | CASSEARGGWQPQHF | TGTGCCAGCAGTGAAGCGCGTGGGGGTTGGCAGCCCCAGCATTTT
TRBJ1-6 | TRBV3-1/TRBV3-2 | . | . | CASSQVWGNSPLHF | TGTGCCAGCAGCCAAGTCTGGGGAAACTCACCCCTCCACTTT
TRBJ2-1 | TRBV19 | TRBD2 | once | CASSIVLGGGSYNEQFF | TGTGCCAGTAGTATAGTGTTGGGCGGGGGGTCTTACAATGAGCAGTTCTTC
TRBJ1-6 | TRBV30 | . | . | CAWTFHLGYSPLHF | TGTGCCTGGACCTTCCACCTAGGGTACTCACCCCTCCACTTT
TRBJ1-5 | TRBV6-5 | . | . | CASSQQGLQPQHF | TGTGCCAGCAGTCAACAGGGTCTGCAGCCCCAGCATTTT
TRBJ2-7 | TRBV10-1 | . | . | CASSEGGLSYEQYF | TGCGCCAGCAGTGAGGGCGGACTATCCTACGAGCAGTACTTC
TRBJ1-6 | TRBV19 | . | . | CATAPAGTFYNSPLHF | TGTGCCACCGCACCGGCAGGGACATTCTATAATTCACCCCTCCACTTT
TRBJ1-2 | TRBV19 | . | . | CASSSRGNGYTF | TGTGCCAGTAGTAGCCGGGGGAATGGCTACACCTTC
TRBJ1-5 | TRBV6-2/TRBV6-3 | . | . | CASSYVESNQPQHF | TGTGCCAGCAGTTACGTTGAGAGCAATCAGCCCCAGCATTTT
TRBJ2-7 | TRBV3-1/TRBV3-2 | . | . | CASSQDLGGSMVKQYF | TGTGCCAGCAGCCAAGATCTTGGTGGCAGCATGGTCAAGCAGTACTTC
TRBJ2-1 | TRBV3-1/TRBV3-2 | TRBD2 | . | CASSQAQRGIYNEQFF | TGTGCCAGCAGCCAAGCCCAGCGGGGAATTTACAATGAGCAGTTCTTC
TRBJ1-1 | TRBV7-8 | . | once | CASSLVGKDTEAFF | TGTGCCAGCAGCTTAGTCGGGAAAGACACTGAAGCTTTCTTT
TRBJ1-2 | TRBV5-1 | . | . | CASSSTSGERYTF | TGCGCCAGCAGCTCCACCAGTGGGGAGCGGTACACCTTC
TRBJ1-1 | TRBV29-1 | . | . | CSVQGLYTEAFF | TGCAGCGTGCAGGGGCTTTACACTGAAGCTTTCTTT
TRBJ1-3 | TRBV5-1 | . | . | CASSPDGSGNTIYF | TGCGCCAGCAGCCCGGACGGATCTGGAAACACCATATATTTT
TRBJ1-1 | TRBV5-1 | . | once | CASSFGDTRKNTEAFF | TGCGCCAGCAGCTTTGGGGACACCAGGAAGAACACTGAAGCTTTCTTT
TRBJ1-6 | TRBV6-5 | TRBD1 | . | CASSGQGKSPLHF | TGTGCCAGCAGCGGACAGGGGAAATCACCCCTCCACTTT
TRBJ2-5 | TRBV4-2 | TRBD2 | . | CASSQEEAGGATQYF | TGTGCCAGCAGCCAAGAGGAAGCGGGGGGTGCGACCCAGTACTTC
TRBJ1-2 | TRBV3-1/TRBV3-2 | . | . | CASSPLGRSYGYTF | TGTGCCAGCAGCCCCCTAGGCCGTTCCTATGGCTACACCTTC
TRBJ2-1 | TRBV21-1 | . | . | CASSKRGQGRYEQFF | TGTGCCAGCAGCAAAAGGGGACAGGGTCGTTATGAGCAGTTCTTC
TRBJ2-7 | TRBV6-2/TRBV6-3 | . | . | CASSYSIDYEQYF | TGTGCCAGCAGTTACTCGATAGACTACGAGCAGTACTTC
TRBJ2-5 | TRBV4-1 | . | . | CASSQDLFLPEQETQYF | TGCGCCAGCAGCCAAGATCTTTTTCTCCCCGAACAAGAGACCCAGTACTTC
TRBJ2-1 | TRBV5-1 | TRBD2 | . | CASNLGTSGLSSYNEQFF | TGCGCCAGCAACCTCGGGACTAGCGGCTTAAGCTCCTACAATGAGCAGTTCTTC
TRBJ1-2 | TRBV12-3/TRBV12-4 | . | . | CASSLGTDYGYTF | TGTGCCAGCAGTTTAGGGACAGATTATGGCTACACCTTC
TRBJ2-2 | TRBV12-3/TRBV12-4 | . | . | CASSPTNTGELFF | TGTGCCAGCAGCCCTACTAACACCGGGGAGCTGTTTTTT
TRBJ2-7 | TRBV2 | . | . | CASRLSPSYEQYF | TGTGCCAGCAGGCTAAGTCCCTCCTACGAGCAGTACTTC
TRBJ1-5 | TRBV4-1 | . | . | CASSPPTGQPQHF | TGCGCCAGCAGCCCCCCGACGGGGCAGCCCCAGCATTTT
TRBJ1-1 | TRBV30 | . | . | CAWSVRALEAFF | TGTGCCTGGAGTGTAAGGGCCCTGGAAGCTTTCTTT
TRBJ2-6 | TRBV6-6 | . | . | CASTERANVLTF | TGTGCCAGCACTGAGAGGGCCAACGTCCTGACTTTC
TRBJ1-5 | TRBV4-1 | . | . | CASSQAETNQPQHF | TGCGCCAGCAGCCAAGCCGAAACAAATCAGCCCCAGCATTTT
TRBJ2-7 | TRBV2 | . | few | CASSELGEQYF | TGTGCCAGCAGTGAGCTCGGCGAGCAGTACTTC
TRBJ1-1 | TRBV2 | . | . | CASRTQTRGTEAFF | TGTGCCAGCAGAACCCAGACGAGGGGTACTGAAGCTTTCTTT
TRBJ2-2 | TRBV7-6 | TRBD1 | . | CASSLGQGYTGELFF | TGTGCCAGCAGCCTCGGACAGGGCTACACCGGGGAGCTGTTTTTT
TRBJ1-1 | TRBV12-3/TRBV12-4 | . | . | CASSLGPEAFF | TGTGCCAGCAGTTTAGGGCCCGAAGCTTTCTTT
TRBJ2-7 | TRBV27 | . | . | CASSLLTPGQTTYEQYF | TGTGCCAGCAGTTTACTAACACCGGGACAAACGACTTACGAGCAGTACTTC
TRBJ2-7 | TRBV5-4 | TRBD2 | . | CASSPGGEQYF | TGTGCCAGCAGCCCGGGGGGAGAGCAGTACTTC
TRBJ1-1 | TRBV4-3 | . | . | CASSQDRDITEAFF | TGCGCCAGCAGCCAAGATCGTGACATAACCGAAGCTTTCTTT
TRBJ2-2 | TRBV5-5 | . | . | CASSLSPTGELFF | TGTGCCAGCAGCTTATCCCCCACCGGGGAGCTGTTTTTT
TRBJ1-2 | TRBV30 | . | . | CAWKYGRGYGYTF | TGTGCCTGGAAGTATGGCAGGGGTTATGGCTACACCTTC
TRBJ1-1 | TRBV5-4 | . | . | CASSSGPLGTEAFF | TGTGCCAGCAGCTCGGGACCCCTGGGTACTGAAGCTTTCTTT
TRBJ2-2 | TRBV7-8 | TRBD2 | . | CASSRGGTGELFF | TGTGCCAGCAGCCGGGGGGGCACCGGGGAGCTGTTTTTT
TRBJ1-4 | TRBV3-1/TRBV3-2 | . | . | CASSRLTGFQEKLFF | TGTGCCAGCAGCCGACTCACAGGGTTTCAGGAAAAACTGTTTTTT
TRBJ1-1 | TRBV6-5 | . | . | CASKPEGYTEAFF | TGTGCCAGTAAACCCGAGGGATACACTGAAGCTTTCTTT
TRBJ1-6 | TRBV7-2 | . | few | CASRPTFTVRANSPLHF | TGTGCCAGCAGACCTACTTTTACGGTCAGAGCTAATTCACCCCTCCACTTT
TRBJ2-5 | TRBV9 | . | . | CASSEGDRFQETQYF | TGTGCCAGCAGCGAGGGCGACAGGTTCCAAGAGACCCAGTACTTC